The clone carrying this TCR beta chain was seen more than once but under ten times. Its matching antigen is unknown. The CDR3 runs to 12 residues. In germline, CDR1 is SGHAT, CDR2 FQNNGV. V was clipped by 10 bases and J by 4 bases, with 13 bases between them. The protocol was immunoSEQ multiplex PCR, while the TCRdb copy is restricted to in-frame clones and leaves out a portion. The repertoire holds 55,000 to 80,000 clones, with about 86% as singletons. This sample stems from a study of OX40 agonist ivuxolimab in advanced cancers. Study outcomes and limitations: In CD8+ T cells, expanded clones were on average more numerous than in CD4+.

The sample consisted of CD4+ or CD8+ T cells sorted from blood, taken in a trial of the OX40 agonist ivuxolimab. This chain uses TRBV11-2 with TRBJ1-1; D call uncertain. This receptor was taken from an adult with an advanced solid tumor such as melanoma, head and neck, liver or kidney cancer. The CDR3 is CATELRGTEAFF. The CDR3 DNA reads as TGTGCCACCGAGCTCCGGGGCACTGAAGCTTTCTTT. Using reference TRBV11-2 and TRBJ1-1 for the parts outside the CDR3, the full variable domain is EAGVAQSPRYKIIEKRQSVAFWCNPISGHATLYWYQQILGQGPKLLIQFQNNGVVDDSQLPKDRFSAERLKGVDSTLKIQPAKLEDSAVYLCATELRGTEAFFGQGTRLTVV.